This TCR beta chain was sequenced for a study of blood T cell repertoires in COVID-19. Overall study context: Sample material is recorded as cDNA or gDNA derived from T cells, B-cell-depleted T cells, or PBMCs.

The repertoire was sequenced with immunoSEQ multiplex PCR; TCRdb's copy has only in-frame clones and lacks some. The sample has more than 95,000 clones; about 80% are singletons. This clone was seen only a few times. Per the germline V gene, CDR1 is SGHRS and CDR2 is YFSETQ. The CDR3 sequence is 14 residues long. V was cut by 1 base and J by 1 base, with 8 bases left in between. Sequenced input: peripheral blood. The chain employs TRBV5-1 and TRBJ1-2, with D unresolved. This TCR was sampled from a human donor in a cohort sampled during active COVID-19. CDR3 coding DNA: TGCGCCAGCAGCTTGTCCGGGATTAACTATGGCTACACCTTC. It specifies CASSLSGINYGYTF.